Listed here is a single T cell receptor (beta chain). Antigen: not known. This sample is drawn from a study of cytomegalovirus exposure and HLA in healthy donors. CDR1 is MGHRA and CDR2 is YSYEKL in the germline V gene. This CDR3 has 15 residues. Trimming shortened V by 1 base and J by 8 bases, and 15 bases separated the two germline ends. Study-wide points: Being indistinguishable, some V segments were excluded, TRBV6-2 and TRBV6-3 among them. Earlier results showed most TCR beta V segments being productive about 87% or about 30% of the time. TCR beta chain V- and J-gene trimming was linked, in a later analysis, to a missense variant in DCLRE1C.

Primers included in the PCR were 60 Vbeta and 13 Jbeta primers. In the original analysis: Among the unique TCR beta chains that a later analysis counted, roughly 80 million in all, 10 million to 14 million were shared. Sequencing used immunoSEQ multiplex PCR; TCRdb keeps in-frame clones, though not all of them. D and trimming were read from the DNA, whereas the V and J calls and clone size are those reported in that table. The table shows tens of thousands of clones, with roughly 80% occurring only once. Sequenced material: PBMCs. The chain has TRBV4-1 and TRBJ2-1, with D perhaps matching TRBD1 (6 bases). The TCR sequence derives from a middle-aged woman in good health and CMV-seropositive. CDR3 nucleotide sequence: TGCGCCAGCAGCCAAGGTGGGGGCTACGGGGATGAGCAGTTCTTC. Residues: CASSQGGGYGDEQFF.